The 15 T cell receptor beta chains presented below share a single source sample, sequenced in a study of T cells in localized non-small cell lung cancer. Repertoires were generated with immunoSEQ multiplex PCR, while TCRdb's copy carries only in-frame clones and drops some. This table holds 90,000 to 95,000 clones, roughly 90% found once. The specimen comprised PBMCs, sampled before any cancer treatment. These TCRs come from a woman aged 35 to 70 with stage II squamous cell lung carcinoma.

This chain links TRBV7-9 with TRBJ1-2; D remains ambiguous. This CDR3 is 13 amino acids long. Germline CDR1 reads SEHNR; CDR2 reads FQNEAQ (reference sequence). With 5 bases removed from V and 5 bases from J, the gap between germline ends came to 12 bases. CDR3 sequence: CASSHRRGYGYTF. The CDR3 nucleotides are TGTGCCAGCAGCCACCGACGGGGTTATGGCTACACCTTC.

The chain carries TRBV11-2 and TRBJ2-2; D could derive from TRBD1 or TRBD2 (5 bases each). CDR1 is SGHAT, CDR2 FQNNGV, per germline. V was trimmed by 1 base and J by 2 bases, leaving 17 bases between them. The CDR3 is 18 amino acids. CDR3 DNA: TGTGCCAGCAGCTTAGGGGGGTGGGACCGATCCAACACCGGGGAGCTGTTTTTT. This translates into CASSLGGWDRSNTGELFF.

This chain links TRBV11-3 with TRBJ1-1; D call uncertain. The CDR3 length is 13 residues. The V end was cut by 4 bases, the J end by 1 base, with 7 bases between. The germline V gene has CDR1 SGHNT and CDR2 YENEEA. The CDR3: CASSSRRNTEAFF. CDR3 DNA: TGTGCCAGCAGCTCTCGAAGGAACACTGAAGCTTTCTTT.

This clone was picked up a small number of times. This chain links TRBV4-1 with TRBJ2-7; D is perhaps TRBD2 (6 bases). Germline lookup yields CDR1 MGHRA and CDR2 YSYEKL. The CDR3 is made up of 13 amino acids. V was cut by 4 bases and J by 2 bases, with 9 bases left in between. CDR3: CASSRDFTYEQYF. The CDR3 nucleotides are TGCGCCAGCAGCCGGGACTTTACCTACGAGCAGTACTTC.

The chain links TRBV29-1 to TRBJ2-7, with TRBD2 matching 13 bases. Looked up from germline, CDR1 is SQVTM and CDR2 is ANQGSEA. CDR3 length: 16 residues. The junction had 12 bases not matched to a gene; V was cut back by 6 bases and J by 4 bases. Here the CDR3 reads CSVRTSGSRSGYEQYF. The CDR3 DNA sequence: TGCAGCGTGCGGACTAGCGGGAGCAGAAGTGGGTACGAGCAGTACTTC.

The chain employs TRBV2 and TRBJ1-4; D gene unclear. V was pared by 6 bases and J by 5 bases, with 7 bases between. Germline lookup yields CDR1 SNHLY and CDR2 FYNNEI. The CDR3 length is 12 residues. The CDR3 bases are TGTGCCAGCAGGGTCAAGAATGAAAAACTGTTTTTT. Translated: CASRVKNEKLFF.

The rearrangement joins TRBV11-3 to TRBJ2-2, with TRBD1 matching over 7 bases. The CDR3 extends over 20 amino acids. V was pared by 3 bases and J by 0 bases, with 16 bases of the junction left unmatched. Germline CDR1 is SGHNT and CDR2 is YENEEA. CDR3 coding DNA: TGTGCCAGCAGCTTCCAGACAGGGTTTATGGGAAACGCGAACACCGGGGAGCTGTTTTTT. Amino acids: CASSFQTGFMGNANTGELFF. Together with reference TRBV11-3 and TRBJ2-2, the CDR3 gives the full variable domain: EAGVVQSPRYKIIEKKQPVAFWCNPISGHNTLYWYLQNLGQGPELLIRYENEEAVDDSQLPKDRFSAERLKGVDSTLKIQPAELGDSAVYLCASSFQTGFMGNANTGELFFGEGSRLTVL.

This clone was detected once. The chain has TRBV28 and TRBJ1-5; D uncertain. The V gene's germline CDR1 is MDHEN and CDR2 SYDVKM. With 6 bases removed from V and 4 bases from J, the gap between germline ends came to 7 bases. This CDR3 contains 12 residues. CDR3 amino acids: CASRGLNQPQHF. CDR3 DNA: TGTGCCAGCAGGGGGTTAAATCAGCCCCAGCATTTT.

The chain couples TRBV27 to TRBJ2-3, with TRBD2 as a possible D gene (6 bases). Germline CDR1 MNHEY, CDR2 SMNVEV (reference sequence). Trimming left V 6 bases short and J 1 base short, with 17 bases between. The CDR3 covers 16 residues. The CDR3 loop reads CASRWGGGSGTDTQYF. DNA of the CDR3: TGTGCCAGCAGGTGGGGTGGGGGGTCGGGCACAGATACGCAGTATTTT.

The rearrangement uses TRBV2 and TRBJ1-2; a possible D gene is TRBD1 (5 bases). In germline, CDR1 is SNHLY, CDR2 FYNNEI. CDR3 length equals 13 residues. V was shortened by 8 bases and J by 1 base, with 11 bases between the two germline ends. The CDR3 DNA follows: TGTGCCAGCGTCGGAGACAGTAACTATGGCTACACCTTC. Residues: CASVGDSNYGYTF.

V gene TRBV5-6 combines with J gene TRBJ1-4; D ambiguous. CDR3 length: 15 amino acids. Trimming stripped 3 bases from V and 5 bases from J, with 14 bases between. Germline lookup yields CDR1 SGHDT and CDR2 YYEEEE. In nucleotides, the CDR3 is TGTGCCAGCAGCTGGGGATTGAATGGGAATGAAAAACTGTTTTTT. Translation: CASSWGLNGNEKLFF. Using reference TRBV5-6 and TRBJ1-4 for the parts outside the CDR3, the full variable domain is DAGVTQSPTHLIKTRGQQVTLRCSPKSGHDTVSWYQQALGQGPQFIFQYYEEEERQRGNFPDRFSGHQFPNYSSELNVNALLLGDSALYLCASSWGLNGNEKLFFGSGTQLSVL.

The V call is TRBV6-5, the J call TRBJ1-5, with a possible D match to TRBD1 (6 bases). CDR3 size: 15 residues. The germline V gene encodes CDR1 MNHEY and CDR2 SVGAGI. V gave up 6 bases and J gave up 2 bases, with 14 bases separating them. As DNA, the CDR3 is TGTGCCAGCAGCCAACAGGGTTTCGGCAATCAGCCCCAGCATTTT. This encodes CASSQQGFGNQPQHF.

V is TRBV5-4 and J is TRBJ1-1; D is perhaps TRBD1 (6 bases). The germline V gene has CDR1 SGHNT and CDR2 YYREEE (reference sequence). The V and J ends lost 0 bases and 4 bases respectively, with 16 bases between them. The CDR3 length is 16 residues. CDR3 protein: CASSLAPGRGATEAFF. CDR3 sequence (DNA): TGTGCCAGCAGCTTGGCCCCCGGACGGGGGGCCACTGAAGCTTTCTTT.

V and J are TRBV28 and TRBJ1-1; D not certain. Germline V gene sequence: CDR1 MDHEN, CDR2 SYDVKM. CDR3 length equals 10 residues. Trimming removed 3 bases at V and 7 bases at J, with 3 bases between. As DNA, the CDR3 is TGTGCCAGCAGTTTGGGTGAAGCTTTCTTT. Its translation: CASSLGEAFF. The entire variable domain, with the rest obtained from reference TRBV28 and TRBJ1-1, is as follows: DVKVTQSSRYLVKRTGEKVFLECVQDMDHENMFWYRQDPGLGLRLIYFSYDVKMKEKGDIPEGYSVSREKKERFSLILESASTNQTSMYLCASSLGEAFFGQGTRLTVV.

The V call is TRBV28, the J call TRBJ2-3; TRBD2 matches 7 bases. J lost 5 bases, V lost 5 bases, and 7 bases had no gene match. Germline loops: CDR1 MDHEN, CDR2 SYDVKM. This CDR3 spans 14 amino acids. The CDR3 bases are TGTGCCAGCAGTGCCTTTGGCGGGGGAGATACGCAGTATTTT. As protein: CASSAFGGGDTQYF.